The 15 T cell receptor beta chains below come from one sample, sequenced in a study of blood T cell repertoires in COVID-19. Measured with immunoSEQ multiplex PCR; TCRdb has only the in-frame clones, and not every one. This sample carries about 94,000 clones, 75% to 85% of them seen once, and the ten largest clones take 15% to 20%. Sequencing input: peripheral blood. The receptors derive from a human donor in a cohort sampled during active COVID-19.

By its share, this clone is medium-sized (0.01 to 0.1%). The V and J genes are TRBV4-2 and TRBJ1-5, with D unresolved. The CDR3 is made up of 13 amino acids. Trimming pared 8 bases from V and 2 bases from J, leaving 10 bases between. Germline V gene sequence: CDR1 LGHNA, CDR2 YNFKEQ. CDR3 in DNA: TGTGCCAGCGCGGGCCAAGGCAATCAGCCCCAGCATTTT. It yields the protein CASAGQGNQPQHF.

The V gene is TRBV30, the J gene TRBJ2-5, with 9 bases fitting TRBD2. Trimming at V came to 2 bases and at J to 5 bases, leaving 9 bases not matched to a gene. Per the germline V gene, CDR1 is GTSNPN and CDR2 is SVGIG (reference sequence). CDR3 length: 15 residues. CDR3 nucleotides: TGTGCCTGGAGTCGTCTAGGCGGGAGGGTTGAGACCCAGTACTTC. Amino acid sequence: CAWSRLGGRVETQYF.

This clone was observed a single time. The gene calls are TRBV28 and TRBJ1-1, with unresolved D. Germline V gene lookup returns CDR1 MDHEN and CDR2 SYDVKM. The CDR3 spans 12 residues. Trimming stripped 7 bases from V and 1 base from J, with 7 bases between. CDR3 in amino acids: CASIVRNTEAFF. The CDR3 DNA follows: TGTGCCAGCATCGTGCGGAACACTGAAGCTTTCTTT.

The rearrangement links TRBV20-1 to TRBJ1-1; unclear D gene. From germline, CDR1 is DFQATT and CDR2 SNEGSKA (reference sequence). CDR3 length: 11 residues. CDR3 protein: CRAENPPEAFF. The CDR3 bases are TGCAGAGCCGAGAATCCTCCTGAAGCTTTCTTT.

The V call is TRBV24-1, the J call TRBJ1-2; D not resolved. This CDR3 contains 12 residues. Germline CDR1 and CDR2: KGHDR and SFDVKD. V gave up 6 bases and J gave up 1 base, with 5 bases separating them. Written as DNA, the CDR3 is TGTGCCACCAGTAACGGTAACTATGGCTACACCTTC. It specifies CATSNGNYGYTF.

This chain uses TRBV2 with TRBJ2-7, with 8 bases matching TRBD2. V gave up 8 bases and J gave up 4 bases; unmatched junction bases: 7. CDR3 length: 13 residues. Germline values: CDR1 SNHLY, CDR2 FYNNEI. CDR3 loop: CASWVGGAYEQYF. The DNA for the CDR3 is TGTGCCAGCTGGGTCGGGGGGGCGTACGAGCAGTACTTC.

This sequence joins TRBV3-1 (or the pseudogene TRBV3-2) and TRBJ2-1, with 9 positions matching TRBD2. V dropped 2 bases and J dropped 4; count of bases not matched to a gene: 9. The germline CDR1 and CDR2 sequences are LGHDT and YNNKEL (reference sequence). CDR3 length: 17 amino acids. The CDR3 here is CASSQQLTSGPYNEQFF. CDR3 nucleotide sequence: TGTGCCAGCAGCCAACAGCTTACTAGCGGGCCGTACAATGAGCAGTTCTTC.

The CDR3 spells CASSLVDSRAEQYF. The CDR3 DNA follows: TGTGCCAGCAGCTTAGTGGACAGTCGGGCCGAGCAGTACTTC. The chain joins TRBV11-1 to TRBJ2-7; maybe TRBD1 (6 bases). Trimming took 1 base from V and 6 from J, leaving 13 bases between them. The CDR3 is 14 residues long. Germline CDR1 reads SGHAT; CDR2 reads FQDESV (reference sequence).

Only one count was recorded for this clone. This rearrangement joins TRBV5-1 to TRBJ1-1; D is uncertain. The germline gives CDR1 SGHRS, CDR2 YFSETQ. This CDR3 has 14 residues. V was clipped by 0 bases and J by 4 bases, with 10 bases between them. The CDR3 DNA reads TGCGCCAGCAGCTTGGCCCCAGTAAGCACTGAAGCTTTCTTT. This codes for CASSLAPVSTEAFF.

CDR3 residues: CASSLVGTGSYEQYF. CDR3 nucleotides: TGTGCCAGCAGCCTCGTCGGGACAGGGTCCTACGAGCAGTACTTC. This chain joins TRBV11-2 and TRBJ2-7, with 9 bases fitting TRBD1. CDR1 and CDR2 from the germline V gene are SGHAT and FQNNGV. This CDR3 has 15 residues. Trimming removed 5 bases from V and 1 base from J; junction bases left unmatched: 6.

The chain recombines TRBV28 with TRBJ2-6; 7 bases map to TRBD1. Germline lookup yields CDR1 MDHEN and CDR2 SYDVKM. This CDR3 contains 17 residues. The ends lost 6 bases at V and 0 bases at J; junction bases unmatched: 8. The CDR3 DNA reads as TGTGCCAGCAGGGGACAGCGTAGTATCTCTGGGGCCAACGTCCTGACTTTC. It translates to CASRGQRSISGANVLTF.

The genes are TRBV28 and TRBJ1-5; TRBD1 matches at 10 bases. CDR1 is MDHEN and CDR2 is SYDVKM in the germline V gene. Trimming took 8 bases from V and 3 from J; bases not matched to a gene: 10. The CDR3 is 16 amino acids. The CDR3, as DNA: TGTGCCAGCCGCAGGGGTGACAGGGGGCCCAATCAGCCCCAGCATTTT. Translating gives CASRRGDRGPNQPQHF.

The chain couples TRBV19 to TRBJ2-1, with 8 nucleotides matching TRBD2. Germline V lookup: CDR1 LNHDA, CDR2 SQIVND (reference sequence). After removal of 8 bases from V and 1 base from J, the junction contained 4 bases not matched to a gene. CDR3 size: 14 residues. The CDR3 DNA is TGTGCCAGTTCGGGAGGGCAATCCTACAATGAGCAGTTCTTC. Protein product: CASSGGQSYNEQFF.

The rearrangement joins TRBV28 to TRBJ1-6, with 7 positions matching TRBD1. This CDR3 has 16 amino acids. Germline CDR1 MDHEN, CDR2 SYDVKM. With V trimmed by 5 bases and J by 6 bases, 10 bases remained unmatched. The CDR3 protein is CASSRLGTDFNSPLHF. CDR3 in DNA: TGTGCCAGCAGTCGTCTCGGGACAGACTTTAATTCACCCCTCCACTTT.

The gene calls are TRBV15 and TRBJ2-7; D may be TRBD1 (5 bases). This CDR3 region has 14 residues. Looked up from germline, CDR1 is LNHNV and CDR2 is YYDKDF (reference sequence). Deletions cut 0 bases from V and 6 bases from J, with 12 bases between. CDR3 nucleotide sequence: TGTGCCACCAGCAGAGATAGTAAGGGGTTCGAGCAGTACTTC. Its protein is CATSRDSKGFEQYF.